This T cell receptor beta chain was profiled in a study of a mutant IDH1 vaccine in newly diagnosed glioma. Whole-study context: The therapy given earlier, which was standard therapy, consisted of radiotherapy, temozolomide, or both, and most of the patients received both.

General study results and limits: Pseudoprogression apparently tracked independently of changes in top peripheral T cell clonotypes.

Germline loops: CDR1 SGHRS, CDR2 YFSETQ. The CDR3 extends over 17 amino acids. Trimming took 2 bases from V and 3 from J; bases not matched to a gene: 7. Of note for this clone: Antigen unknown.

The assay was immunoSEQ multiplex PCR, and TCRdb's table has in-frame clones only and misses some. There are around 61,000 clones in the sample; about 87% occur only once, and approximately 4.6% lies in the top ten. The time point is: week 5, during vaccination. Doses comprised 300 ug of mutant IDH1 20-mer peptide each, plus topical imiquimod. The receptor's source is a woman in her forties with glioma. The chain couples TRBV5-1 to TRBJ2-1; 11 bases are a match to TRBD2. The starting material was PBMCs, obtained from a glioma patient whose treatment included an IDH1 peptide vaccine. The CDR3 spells CASSLSPGTSGYNEQFF. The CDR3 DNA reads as TGCGCCAGCAGCTTATCACCGGGGACTAGCGGCTACAATGAGCAGTTCTTC.